There are a few counts of the clone carrying this T cell receptor beta chain. Samples each had at least 6 micrograms of total RNA extracted. The sample belongs to a study of blood T cells in healthy people across ages. A J-beta primer mix and a sample-barcoded 5' primer were used in a second PCR of roughly 6 to 11 cycles. From the 5' RACE reads, TCRdb called clonotypes with MiXCR, one entry per CDR3 protein. The profile shows 750,000 to 950,000 distinct CDR3 sequences, roughly 53% of them singletons. Source material: blood. This receptor was identified in a man aged 80 or over in good health.

This chain's CDR3 is CASSQGRIYEQYF. CDR3 in DNA: TGTGCCAGCAGCCAGGGACGGATCTACGAGCAGTACTTC. The V gene is TRBV11-1, the J gene TRBJ2-7; TRBD1 or TRBD2 may be the D gene (5 bases each). The CDR3 spans 13 residues. The V end was cut by 5 bases, the J end by 3 bases, with 11 bases between. CDR1 SGHAT and CDR2 FQDESV come from the germline V gene (reference sequence).